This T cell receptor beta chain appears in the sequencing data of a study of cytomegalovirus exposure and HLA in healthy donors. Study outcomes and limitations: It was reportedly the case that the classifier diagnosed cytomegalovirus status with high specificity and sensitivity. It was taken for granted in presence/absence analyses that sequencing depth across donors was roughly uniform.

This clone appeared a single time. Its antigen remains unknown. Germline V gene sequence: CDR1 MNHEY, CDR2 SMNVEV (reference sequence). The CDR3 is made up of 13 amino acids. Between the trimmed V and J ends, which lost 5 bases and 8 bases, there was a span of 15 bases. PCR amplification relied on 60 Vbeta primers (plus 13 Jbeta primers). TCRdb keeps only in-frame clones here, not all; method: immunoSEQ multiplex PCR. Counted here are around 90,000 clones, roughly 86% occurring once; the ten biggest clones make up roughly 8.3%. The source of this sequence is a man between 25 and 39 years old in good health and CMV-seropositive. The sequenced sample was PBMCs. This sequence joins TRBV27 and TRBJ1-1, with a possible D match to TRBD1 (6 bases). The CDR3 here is CASSPDSLFEAFF. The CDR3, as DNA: TGTGCCAGCAGTCCGGACAGTCTATTCGAAGCTTTCTTT.